This paragraph reports one T cell receptor beta chain. Sequencing was performed with immunoSEQ multiplex PCR; in TCRdb, only in-frame clones are kept and a portion is missing. Of some 140,000 clones in the sample, 75% to 90% are singletons; the top ten hold around 9%. The entry originates in a study of control samples from healthy donors and cancer patients. The CDR3 is 14 amino acids. Germline assignment: CDR1 PRHDT and CDR2 FYEKMQ (reference sequence). V lost 5 bases to trimming and J lost 4 bases, with 15 bases between them. This chain uses TRBV13 with TRBJ2-7; the D gene is possibly TRBD2 (6 bases). The sequence derives from a woman aged 30 to 39 in good health. The sample comprised blood. In nucleotides, the CDR3 is TGTGCCAGCAGCGCCAGCGGGCTGAATTACGAGCAGTACTTC. This encodes CASSASGLNYEQYF.